This T cell receptor (beta chain) was captured in a study of cytotoxic CD8 clonotypes in ibrutinib-treated CLL. Findings and caveats of the study: Measured clonality at baseline was greater than in age-matched healthy donors and tracked with circulating CD8+ T-cell counts. Clonality went up at the time of ibrutinib response, stayed stable in sustained remission, and later dropped back toward its baseline level at progression. Sampling time points were not equivalent between sustained-remission and progressing patients.

Details on this clone: Its antigen is still unknown.

Deep sequencing aimed at 1 in 200,000 to 1 in 1 million T cells' resolution. Sequencing was performed with immunoSEQ multiplex PCR; in TCRdb, only in-frame clones are kept and a portion is missing. Of around 150,000 clones listed, roughly 80% are singletons. V lost 1 base to trimming and J lost 6 bases, with 7 bases between them. Germline CDR1 and CDR2: SGHDN and FVKESK. The CDR3 totals 13 residues. The TCR originated in a human donor with chronic lymphocytic leukemia. The sample consisted of PBMCs, taken after 12 months of ibrutinib treatment. V gene TRBV14 combines with J gene TRBJ1-3, with D tentatively TRBD1 (5 bases). The CDR3: CASSQGQLNTIYF. The CDR3 region has the DNA TGTGCCAGCAGCCAAGGACAGTTAAACACCATATATTTT. The full variable domain, with the rest looked up from reference TRBV14 and TRBJ1-3, is EAGVTQFPSHSVIEKGQTVTLRCDPISGHDNLYWYRRVMGKEIKFLLHFVKESKQDESGMPNNRFLAERTGGTYSTLKVQPAELEDSGVYFCASSQGQLNTIYFGEGSWLTVV.